This is a list of T cell receptor beta chains from one sample in a study of blood T cell repertoires in COVID-19. Produced via immunoSEQ multiplex PCR; TCRdb's table is partial and in-frame only. There are about 100,000 clones in the sample; roughly 92% occur only once, and approximately 1.9% lies in the top ten. The specimen sequenced was peripheral blood. These receptors came from a woman aged 50 to 65 with COVID-19, enrolled during active disease. The CDR3 runs from the conserved cysteine through the conserved F or W. The D gene is left open where the match is weak. Clone size is shown for a subset of rows, as once, few, many or a class of expanded clone.

once,TRBV6-2/TRBV6-3,TRBD1,TRBJ1-1,TGTGCCAGCAGTGGCAACCGGGACAGCGCTGCTCTTAACACTGAAGCTTTCTTT,CASSGNRDSAALNTEAFF
.,TRBV5-1,TRBD1,TRBJ1-6,TGCGCCAGCAGCTTGGAGGGGGCGTATAATTCACCCCTCCACTTT,CASSLEGAYNSPLHF
.,TRBV3-1/TRBV3-2,.,TRBJ2-1,TGTGCCAGCAGCCAAGTTACTACGGGACATACGGACAATGAGCAGTTCTTC,CASSQVTTGHTDNEQFF
.,TRBV2,.,TRBJ2-1,TGTGCCAGCAGAGCCGGGACTCTGACCTACAATGAGCAGTTCTTC,CASRAGTLTYNEQFF
.,TRBV10-3,.,TRBJ1-1,TGTGCCATCGGGGGGGGTGCTGAAGCTTTCTTT,CAIGGGAEAFF
few,TRBV6-5,.,TRBJ2-3,TGTGCCAGCAGGGACAGCGACCGCACAGATACGCAGTATTTT,CASRDSDRTDTQYF
.,TRBV6-5,TRBD2,TRBJ2-3,TGTGCCAGCAGAGGGACTAGCGGGGCCTCTACGCAGTATTTT,CASRGTSGASTQYF
.,TRBV5-1,.,TRBJ1-2,TGCGCCAGCAGCTTGACAGGCGAAGGCTATGGCTACACCTTC,CASSLTGEGYGYTF
.,TRBV5-8,.,TRBJ1-5,TGTGCCAGCAGCTTGTCTTCCTTTCGGCCCCAGCATTTT,CASSLSSFRPQHF
.,TRBV5-8,TRBD1,TRBJ2-1,TGTGCCAGCAGCTTGAGGACAGGGTACAATGAGCAGTTCTTC,CASSLRTGYNEQFF
.,TRBV28,.,TRBJ1-4,TGTGCCAGCAGTTTCGGTGAAAAACTGTTTTTT,CASSFGEKLFF
.,TRBV21-1,.,TRBJ1-1,TGTGCCAGCAGGCACAGGGTTTGGTACGCTGAAGCTTTCTTT,CASRHRVWYAEAFF
.,TRBV10-3,TRBD1,TRBJ1-4,TGTGCCATCAGCGGGACAGGCGGTAGCGAAAAACTGTTTTTT,CAISGTGGSEKLFF
.,TRBV12-3/TRBV12-4,.,TRBJ1-2,TGTGCCAGCAGTTTAGGGGGCAATGGCTACACCTTC,CASSLGGNGYTF
once,TRBV5-1,.,TRBJ2-3,TGCGCCAGCAGGGTCGGGTGGAGGGCGCCAGATACGCAGTATTTT,CASRVGWRAPDTQYF
.,TRBV27,.,TRBJ1-6,TGTGCCAGCAGGGCGGGGGGTTATAATTCACCCCTCCACTTT,CASRAGGYNSPLHF
.,TRBV27,TRBD1,TRBJ1-5,TGTGCCAGCAGTCTCCACCATACAGGGGGGTGGTGGCCCCAGCATTTT,CASSLHHTGGWWPQHF
.,TRBV10-2,.,TRBJ1-1,TGCGCCAGCAGTGAGGCGCGCCCAGGCCACACTGAAGCTTTCTTT,CASSEARPGHTEAFF
.,TRBV30,.,TRBJ1-4,TGTGCCTGGAGTGGAAGGGACTTATTTAATGAAAAACTGTTTTTT,CAWSGRDLFNEKLFF
.,TRBV4-1,.,TRBJ1-2,TGCGCCAGCAGCCAGGTGGGGGGAAAAGATGGCTACACCTTC,CASSQVGGKDGYTF